These 9 T cell receptor beta chains share one sample of origin, sequenced in a study of beta chain features in type 1 diabetes. Regarding the study as a whole: TCRB CDR3 length was moderately but significantly reduced in all four CD4+ subsets of Type 1 diabetes patients.

Antigens for these TCRs are unknown. Expressed TCRB transcripts got sequenced, as all isolated RNA was reverse transcribed. TCRdb keeps only in-frame clones here, not all; method: immunoSEQ multiplex PCR. The data hold more than 550,000 clones, with over 11% observed a single time. Specimen: naive CD4+ T cells from blood. These receptors all stem from a man between 18 and 29 years old with type 1 diabetes.

This clone came up a few times. The V and J genes are TRBV30 and TRBJ2-1; 11 bases fit TRBD2. CDR1 and CDR2 from the germline V gene are GTSNPN and SVGIG (reference sequence). The CDR3 runs to 13 residues. The trim removed 7 bases at V and 5 bases at J, leaving 4 bases unmatched. CDR3 DNA: TGTGCCTACCTAGCGGGGGGAAACAATGAGCAGTTCTTC. Protein product: CAYLAGGNNEQFF.

This clone was recorded a few times. The chain is built from TRBV30 and TRBJ1-6; perhaps TRBD1 as D (6 bases). Per the germline V gene, CDR1 is GTSNPN and CDR2 is SVGIG (reference sequence). The CDR3 runs to 15 residues. V was pared by 1 base and J by 7 bases, with 14 bases between. The CDR3, as DNA: TGTGCCTGGAGTGCGGTACAGGGAAGGAATTCACCCCTCCACTTT. Protein: CAWSAVQGRNSPLHF.

This chain links TRBV19 with TRBJ2-5; the D call may be TRBD1 or TRBD2 (6 bases each). Germline V lookup: CDR1 LNHDA, CDR2 SQIVND (reference sequence). The V gene lost 5 bases and the J gene lost 5 bases, with 12 bases spanning the gap. CDR3 length: 13 residues. The CDR3 region is CASSDQGRETQYF. For the CDR3, the DNA is TGTGCCAGTAGTGACCAGGGGAGGGAGACCCAGTACTTC.

This clone showed up just a few times. The chain recombines TRBV9 with TRBJ1-4, with D hard to call. V was shortened by 0 bases and J by 2 bases, with 5 bases between the two germline ends. The germline V gene has CDR1 SGDLS and CDR2 YYNGEE. The CDR3 is made up of 14 amino acids. The CDR3 is CASSVGVTNEKLFF. Here the CDR3 DNA reads TGTGCCAGCAGCGTAGGGGTCACTAATGAAAAACTGTTTTTT.

This sequence joins TRBV7-2 and TRBJ2-5; TRBD2 aligns across 11 bases. Germline V lookup: CDR1 SGHTA, CDR2 FQGNSA. The trim removed 4 bases at V and 2 bases at J, leaving 6 bases unmatched. The CDR3 is 16 residues long. The CDR3 loop is CASSSGGTSGQETQYF. CDR3 nucleotide sequence: TGTGCCAGCAGCTCCGGAGGGACTAGCGGTCAAGAGACCCAGTACTTC.

This clone has only a few counts. The V gene is TRBV2, the J gene TRBJ2-7; D is possibly TRBD1 (5 bases). The CDR3 consists of 13 residues. Per germline, CDR1 SNHLY and CDR2 FYNNEI. V lost 7 bases, J lost 3 bases, and 13 bases lay in between. The CDR3 sequence: CASNLVQGYEQYF. CDR3 nucleotides: TGTGCCAGCAATCTCGTGCAGGGCTACGAGCAGTACTTC.

Notes on this clone: One end of the junction varies from germline; a read error may be responsible. V is TRBV20-1 and J is TRBJ2-7; the D gene is possibly TRBD1 (7 bases). This CDR3 has 11 residues. In germline, CDR1 is DFQATT, CDR2 SNEGSKA (reference sequence). The CDR3 DNA reads as TGCAGTGCTCCTTTCCAGGGGGGTTGTTTGTTC. It encodes CSAPFQGGCLF.

In this sample, this clone turned up a few times. The chain couples TRBV25-1 to TRBJ2-1; TRBD1 or TRBD2 may be the D gene (6 bases each). V lost 4 bases, J lost 9 bases, and 19 bases lay in between. The germline CDR1 and CDR2 sequences are MGHDK and SYGVNS. There are 15 residues in the CDR3. In DNA form, the CDR3 reads TGTGCCAGCAGTGCACAGGGACTGCTAAGTGGTGAGCAGTTCTTC. Residues: CASSAQGLLSGEQFF.

This clone was seen a handful of times. The J gene is TRBJ2-7, the V gene TRBV28; perhaps TRBD1 as D (5 bases). Germline V lookup: CDR1 MDHEN, CDR2 SYDVKM. The V and J ends lost 5 bases and 5 bases respectively, with 13 bases between them. The CDR3 extends over 13 amino acids. This chain's CDR3 is CASSLQGFDEQYF. In DNA form, the CDR3 reads TGTGCCAGCAGTCTCCAGGGATTTGACGAGCAGTACTTC.